This T cell receptor (beta chain) was obtained from a study of vaccination effects on CD4 cells after COVID-19. The study, taken as a whole, reports: Healthy vaccinees' vaccine-induced clones included only 1 of 255 that recognized common cold coronaviruses.

The data were produced by immunoSEQ multiplex PCR, yet TCRdb's version contains in-frame clones alone and is incomplete. In the table there are about 50,000 clones, over 60% of which are singletons. With regard to this clone: Antigen unknown.

Culturing for around 10 days preceded CD4+ T cell isolation. The CDR3 is made up of 16 amino acids. Deletions cut 1 base from V and 2 bases from J, with 13 bases between. The V gene's germline CDR1 is SGHRS and CDR2 YFSETQ. Sequencing used CD4+ T cells from PBMCs cultured without peptide, obtained before COVID-19 vaccination. The V and J genes are TRBV5-1 and TRBJ1-3; D possibly corresponds to TRBD1 (5 bases). The receptor was isolated from a human donor who received a COVID-19 vaccine. CDR3 amino acids: CASSLRTGAPGNTIYF. As DNA, the CDR3 is TGCGCCAGCAGCTTGCGTACAGGTGCCCCTGGAAACACCATATATTTT.